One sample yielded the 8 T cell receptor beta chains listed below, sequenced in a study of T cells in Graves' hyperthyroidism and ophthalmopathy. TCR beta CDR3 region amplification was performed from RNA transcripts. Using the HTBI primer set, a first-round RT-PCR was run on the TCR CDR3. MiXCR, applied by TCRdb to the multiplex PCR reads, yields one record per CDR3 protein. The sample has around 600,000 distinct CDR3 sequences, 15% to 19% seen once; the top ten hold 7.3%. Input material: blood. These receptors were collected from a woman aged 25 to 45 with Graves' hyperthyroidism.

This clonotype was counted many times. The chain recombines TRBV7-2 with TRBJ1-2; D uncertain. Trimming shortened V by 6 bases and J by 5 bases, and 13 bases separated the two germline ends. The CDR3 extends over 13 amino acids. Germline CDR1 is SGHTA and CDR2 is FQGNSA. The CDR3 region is CASSLDPGYGYTF. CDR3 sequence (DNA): TGTGCCAGCAGTTTGGACCCGGGGTATGGCTACACCTTC.

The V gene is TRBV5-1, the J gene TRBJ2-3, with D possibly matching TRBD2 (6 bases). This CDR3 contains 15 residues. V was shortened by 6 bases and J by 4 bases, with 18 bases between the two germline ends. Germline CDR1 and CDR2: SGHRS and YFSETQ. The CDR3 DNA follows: TGCGCCAGCAAGGTTTTGGGCGGGATTGCAGATACGCAGTATTTT. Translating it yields CASKVLGGIADTQYF.

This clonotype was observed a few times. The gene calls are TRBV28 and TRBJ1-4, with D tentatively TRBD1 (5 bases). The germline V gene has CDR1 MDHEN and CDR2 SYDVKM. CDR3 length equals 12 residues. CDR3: CASGGNNEKLFF. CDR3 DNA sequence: TGTGCAAGCGGGGGGAATAATGAAAAACTGTTTTTT.

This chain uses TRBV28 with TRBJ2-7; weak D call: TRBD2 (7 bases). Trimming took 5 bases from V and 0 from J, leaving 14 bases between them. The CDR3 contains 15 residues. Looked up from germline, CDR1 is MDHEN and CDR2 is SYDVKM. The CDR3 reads CASSPAGAASYEQYF. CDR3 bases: TGTGCCAGCAGTCCCGCGGGGGCAGCCTCCTACGAGCAGTACTTC.

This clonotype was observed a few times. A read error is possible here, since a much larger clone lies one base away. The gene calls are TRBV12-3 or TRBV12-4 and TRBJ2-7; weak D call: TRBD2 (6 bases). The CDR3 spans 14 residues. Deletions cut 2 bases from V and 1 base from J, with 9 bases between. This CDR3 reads CASSLWEESYEQYF. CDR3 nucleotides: TGTGCCAGCAGTTTATGGGAGGAATCCTACGAGCAGTACTTC.

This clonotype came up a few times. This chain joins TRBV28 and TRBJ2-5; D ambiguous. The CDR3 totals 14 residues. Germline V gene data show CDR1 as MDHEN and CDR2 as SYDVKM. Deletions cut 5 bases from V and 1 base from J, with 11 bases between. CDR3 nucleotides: TGTGCCAGCAGTCACCAACCCTTCCAAGAGACCCAGTACTTC. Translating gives CASSHQPFQETQYF.

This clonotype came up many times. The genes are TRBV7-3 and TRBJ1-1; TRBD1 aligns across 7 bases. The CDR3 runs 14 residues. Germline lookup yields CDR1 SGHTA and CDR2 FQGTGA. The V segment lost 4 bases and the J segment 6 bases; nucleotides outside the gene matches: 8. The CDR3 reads CASSSQGSGAEAFF. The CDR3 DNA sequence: TGTGCCAGCAGCTCACAGGGGTCTGGGGCTGAAGCTTTCTTT.

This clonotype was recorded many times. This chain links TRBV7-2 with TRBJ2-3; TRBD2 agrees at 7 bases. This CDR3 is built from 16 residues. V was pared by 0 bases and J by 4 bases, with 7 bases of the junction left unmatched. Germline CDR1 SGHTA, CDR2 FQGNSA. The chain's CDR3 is CASSLAGGESADTQYF. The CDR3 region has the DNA TGTGCCAGCAGCTTAGCGGGGGGGGAGAGTGCAGATACGCAGTATTTT. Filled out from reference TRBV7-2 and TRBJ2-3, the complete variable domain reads GAGVSQSPSNKVTEKGKDVELRCDPISGHTALYWYRQSLGQGLEFLIYFQGNSAPDKSGLPSDRFSAERTGGSVSTLTIQRTQQEDSAVYLCASSLAGGESADTQYFGPGTRLTVL.